This T cell receptor (beta chain) was found in a study of T-cell reconstitution after alpha-beta-depleted transplantation in children. Using unique molecular identifiers, the investigators prepared the TCRbeta library. TCRdb used MiXCR to reprocess the PCR reads, holding one entry per CDR3 protein. The data contain hundreds of thousands of distinct CDR3 sequences, roughly 17% of them seen just once; the ten biggest clones take up approximately 1%. In this sample, this clonotype turned up a few times. Sequencing used PBMCs from the stem cell graft donor, obtained from the stem cell graft. The sequence was obtained from a human donor who donated a stem cell graft to a child with acute myeloid leukemia.

The CDR3: CASSAGSNYGYTF. Here the CDR3 DNA reads TGTGCCAGCAGCGCAGGGAGTAACTATGGCTACACCTTC. The chain couples TRBV7-9 to TRBJ1-2; a possible D gene is TRBD1 (5 bases). The CDR3 length is 13 residues. V lost 5 bases and J lost 1, with 8 bases in between. Germline CDR1 and CDR2: SEHNR and FQNEAQ (reference sequence).